The T cell receptor (beta chain) under discussion was sequenced for a study of T-cell memory formation after mild COVID-19. Germline V gene sequence: CDR1 SGDLS, CDR2 YYNGEE. The CDR3 is 15 residues long. The trim removed 0 bases at V and 9 bases at J, leaving 11 bases unmatched. Worth noting for this clonotype: No antigen is known for it.

General study findings and limits: The finding that pre-infection memory included some responding clones suggested that cross-reactive memory joined. A second wave expanding day 15 to 37 was CD4+-biased; contracting clones were balanced. Unconfirmed was the SARS-CoV-2 specificity of second-wave clones that peaked on day 37.

In TCRdb, the 5' RACE reads were re-called with MiXCR into one record per CDR3 protein. The repertoire consists of around 500,000 distinct CDR3 sequences, with about 18% occurring once and the leading ten covering roughly an eighth. This clonotype was sampled from an adult woman who had mild COVID-19 (a few samples of this study predate the infection). Cell type and time point are not known. Sequenced material: PBMCs or a T cell subset sorted from them (not recorded which). This chain links TRBV9 with TRBJ1-1, with TRBD1 matching over 7 bases. In nucleotides, the CDR3 is TGTGCCAGCAGCGTAGGAAGTGGCAGGGGGGTTAAAGCTTTCTTT. This sequence encodes CASSVGSGRGVKAFF.